This T cell receptor (beta chain) was obtained from a study of cytomegalovirus exposure and HLA in healthy donors (dated 2017 in TCRdb). Notes on the research overall: The 500 to 800 repertoires of the first cohort and the 110 or so validation repertoires were produced on the same platform, according to a later analysis. The study aimed to test whether signatures of past pathogen exposure could be identified by cataloging public T cell receptors. A separate validation cohort of about 110 different subjects was used in addition to the 666-subject first cohort. High-throughput TCR immunosequencing, statistical association of individual TCRs with disease status, and machine learning were combined to predict cytomegalovirus infection status.

On the study overall, not on this receptor specifically: The study listed around 160 TCR beta chains as associated with cytomegalovirus. In vitro tests confirmed that a few of the cytomegalovirus-associated TCR beta chains recognize cytomegalovirus antigens. The classifier was reported to diagnose cytomegalovirus status with high specificity and sensitivity in both the original and validation cohorts. Most TCR sequences were observed very rarely across donors, whereas some public TCRs were present in many individuals. According to the authors, the approach could potentially be generalized to other disease states and immunological phenotypes. A later analysis lacked HLA typing for the validation cohort, so it scored co-occurrence in that cohort across all 130 or so repertoires. A later analysis found that TCRs clustered in the first cohort also tended to co-occur in the roughly 120 validation repertoires, with 94% of cluster scores above 0.

From the cysteine through the phenylalanine, the CDR3 covers 19 amino acids. Kept here is only the CDR3 DNA, which spans 57 bases and is read in frame from base 1. The junction shows trimming of 5 bases on V and 5 bases on J, plus 31 bases between the germline ends. The germline V gene gives CDR1 as SNHLY and CDR2 as FYNNEI. Separate from the roughly 700-subject first cohort, the validation cohort of roughly 120 subjects was the group to which the donors belonged. Libraries were constructed by the immunoSEQ multiplex PCR assay. The source study handled its data this way. A statistical classification framework was developed to diagnose cytomegalovirus status using the catalog of TCR beta chain sequences. TCRdb stores this immuneACCESS table with in-frame sequences only. Part of the clones is absent; in the studies checked, under half of the shortfall reflects unresolved V genes, and no reason is known for the rest. The V and J calls and clone size come from that table; D and trimming were worked out from the DNA. The sample data list more than 300,000 clones, and roughly 88% of these were observed just once. Of the sample, 0.83% is held by the ten largest clones.

On this clone itself: The antigen this receptor binds is unknown. One base away there is no much larger clone; base qualities are not given.

The clonotype originates from a woman aged 18-30 years in good health and CMV-seronegative. The sequence joins TRBV2 to TRBJ2-7, with the D call perhaps TRBD1 or TRBD2, each one matching 9 bases. The sample comprised PBMCs. The DNA sequence is given as TGTGCCAGCAGTTACCCGGGACAGGGCTCACTAGCGGGTCGGGACGAGCAGTACTTC. The translation is CASSYPGQGSLAGRDEQYF.